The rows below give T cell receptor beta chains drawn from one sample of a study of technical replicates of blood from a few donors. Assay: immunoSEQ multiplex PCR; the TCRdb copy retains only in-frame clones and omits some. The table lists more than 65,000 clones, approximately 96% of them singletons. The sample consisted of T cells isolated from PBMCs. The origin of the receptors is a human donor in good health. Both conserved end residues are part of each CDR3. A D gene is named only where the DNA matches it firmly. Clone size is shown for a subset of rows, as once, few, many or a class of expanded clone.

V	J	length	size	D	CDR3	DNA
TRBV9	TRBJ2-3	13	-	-	CASSIISTDTQYF	TGTGCCAGCAGCATAATAAGCACAGATACGCAGTATTTT
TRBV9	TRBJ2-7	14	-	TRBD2	CASSVGGSAYEQYF	TGTGCCAGCAGCGTAGGCGGGAGCGCCTACGAGCAGTACTTC
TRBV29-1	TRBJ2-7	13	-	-	CSVGSLSSYEQYF	TGCAGCGTTGGATCTCTGAGCTCCTACGAGCAGTACTTC
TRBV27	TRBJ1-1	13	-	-	CASSLFRDTEAFF	TGTGCCAGCAGTTTATTCCGGGACACTGAAGCTTTCTTT
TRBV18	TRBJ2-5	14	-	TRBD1	CASSPSTGRETQYF	TGTGCCAGCTCACCCTCGACAGGGCGAGAGACCCAGTACTTC
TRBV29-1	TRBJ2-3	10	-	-	CSADIDTQYF	TGCAGCGCCGACATTGATACGCAGTATTTT
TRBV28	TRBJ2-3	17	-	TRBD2	CASSFGRAGPVTDTQYF	TGTGCCAGCAGTTTCGGCCGAGCGGGACCCGTCACAGATACGCAGTATTTT
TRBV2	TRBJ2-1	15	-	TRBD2	CASSASSGRPNEQFF	TGTGCCAGCAGTGCTTCTAGCGGGAGACCGAATGAGCAGTTCTTC
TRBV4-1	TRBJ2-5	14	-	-	CASSQAGVGETQYF	TGCGCCAGCAGCCAAGCGGGAGTAGGGGAGACCCAGTACTTC
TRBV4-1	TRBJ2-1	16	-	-	CASSQVGTRTYNEQFF	TGCGCCAGCAGCCAAGTCGGGACACGTACCTACAATGAGCAGTTCTTC
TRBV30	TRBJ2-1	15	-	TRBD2	CAWSVGLAGVEEQFF	TGTGCCTGGAGTGTAGGGCTAGCGGGAGTTGAGGAGCAGTTCTTC
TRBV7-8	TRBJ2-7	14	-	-	CASSLLGATYEQYF	TGTGCCAGCAGCTTACTGGGGGCCACCTACGAGCAGTACTTC
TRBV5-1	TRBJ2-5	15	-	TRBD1	CASSLDRGSVETQYF	TGCGCCAGCAGCTTGGACAGGGGATCAGTAGAGACCCAGTACTTC
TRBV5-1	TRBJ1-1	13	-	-	CASSSSTNTEAFF	TGCGCCAGCAGCTCCTCTACGAACACTGAAGCTTTCTTT
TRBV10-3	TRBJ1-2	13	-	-	CAISKNREEGYTF	TGTGCCATCAGTAAGAACAGGGAAGAAGGCTACACCTTC
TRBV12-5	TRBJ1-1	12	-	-	CASAVWNTEAFF	TGTGCTAGTGCCGTGTGGAACACTGAAGCTTTCTTT
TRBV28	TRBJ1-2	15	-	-	CASSLPPAGTDGYTF	TGTGCCAGCAGTTTACCCCCGGCCGGGACTGATGGCTACACCTTC
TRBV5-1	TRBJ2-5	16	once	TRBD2	CASSLAGAGLGETQYF	TGCGCCAGCAGCTTGGCCGGAGCGGGATTAGGAGAGACCCAGTACTTC
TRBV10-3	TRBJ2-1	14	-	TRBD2	CAIGTSGGPNEQFF	TGTGCCATCGGAACCTCGGGAGGGCCCAATGAGCAGTTCTTC
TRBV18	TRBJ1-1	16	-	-	CASSLLQGRENTEAFF	TGTGCCAGCTCACTACTACAGGGACGGGAGAACACTGAAGCTTTCTTT
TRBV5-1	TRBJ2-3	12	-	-	CASSLVADTQYF	TGCGCCAGCAGCTTGGTCGCAGATACGCAGTATTTT
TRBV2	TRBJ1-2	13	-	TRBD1	CASSGGQAYGYTF	TGTGCCAGCAGCGGAGGACAGGCCTATGGCTACACCTTC
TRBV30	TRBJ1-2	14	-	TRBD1	CAWSFGDRGPGYTF	TGTGCCTGGAGTTTCGGGGACAGGGGGCCTGGCTACACCTTC
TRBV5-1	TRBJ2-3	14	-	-	CASSLGPGTDTQYF	TGCGCCAGCAGCCTTGGGCCGGGCACAGATACGCAGTATTTT
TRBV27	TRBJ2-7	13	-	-	CASSFSTRHEQYF	TGTGCCAGCAGTTTTTCCACACGCCACGAGCAGTACTTC
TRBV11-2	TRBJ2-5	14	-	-	CASSFGQSQETQYF	TGTGCCAGCAGCTTCGGACAGTCGCAGGAGACCCAGTACTTC
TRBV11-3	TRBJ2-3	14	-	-	CASSPYSSTDTQYF	TGTGCCAGCAGCCCCTATAGCAGCACAGATACGCAGTATTTT
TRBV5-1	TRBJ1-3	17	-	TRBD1	CASSVDSGTGVGNTIYF	TGCGCCAGCAGCGTAGACTCCGGGACAGGGGTTGGAAACACCATATATTTT
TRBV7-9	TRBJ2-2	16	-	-	CASSLGLTGNTGELFF	TGTGCCAGCAGCTTAGGCCTGACAGGGAACACCGGGGAGCTGTTTTTT
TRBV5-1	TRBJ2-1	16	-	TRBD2	CASSASLAGGGNEQFF	TGCGCCAGCAGCGCCTCCCTAGCGGGAGGTGGGAATGAGCAGTTCTTC
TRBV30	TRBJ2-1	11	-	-	CAWSDGGEQFF	TGTGCCTGGAGTGACGGAGGTGAGCAGTTCTTC
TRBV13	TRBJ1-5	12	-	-	CASSPGNQPQHF	TGTGCCAGCAGCCCAGGGAATCAGCCCCAGCATTTT
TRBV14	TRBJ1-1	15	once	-	CASSQVPGELSEAFF	TGTGCCAGCAGCCAAGTTCCGGGAGAGCTGTCTGAAGCTTTCTTT
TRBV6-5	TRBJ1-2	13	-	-	CASSYARGNGYTF	TGTGCCAGCAGTTACGCCAGGGGTAACGGCTACACCTTC
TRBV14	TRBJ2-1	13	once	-	CASSPVASNEQFF	TGTGCCAGCAGTCCGGTAGCTAGCAATGAGCAGTTCTTC
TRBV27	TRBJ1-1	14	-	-	CASSPGYRNTEAFF	TGTGCCAGCAGCCCCGGTTATCGGAACACTGAAGCTTTCTTT
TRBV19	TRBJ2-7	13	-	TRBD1	CASSTRTGYEQYF	TGTGCCAGTAGTACACGGACAGGGTATGAGCAGTACTTC
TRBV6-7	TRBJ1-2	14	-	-	CASNRGTVIYGYTF	TGTGCCAGCAATAGGGGCACAGTCATCTATGGCTACACCTTC
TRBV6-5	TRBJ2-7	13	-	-	CASRDRESYEQYF	TGTGCCAGCAGGGATCGGGAGAGCTACGAGCAGTACTTC
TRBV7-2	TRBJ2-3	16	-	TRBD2	CASSLRLAGGTDTQYF	TGTGCCAGCAGCCTCCGACTAGCGGGAGGGACAGATACGCAGTATTTT
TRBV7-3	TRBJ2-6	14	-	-	CASSSGSGANVLTF	TGTGCCAGCAGCTCGGGTTCTGGGGCCAACGTCCTGACTTTC
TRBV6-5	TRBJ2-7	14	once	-	CASSYQDRIYEQYF	TGTGCCAGCAGTTACCAAGACAGGATCTACGAGCAGTACTTC